This T cell receptor beta chain was identified in a study of blood T cells in healthy people across ages. Notes on this clonotype: Its specificity is not known.

General study findings and limits: Both naive CD4+ cell counts and diversity were greater in long-lived donors than in aged donors. Correlation between TCR beta diversity and naive T cell percentage was strong.

For every donor, a draw yielded ten milliliters of peripheral blood. For the second PCR, which ran for roughly 6 to 11 cycles, a sample-barcoded 5' primer and a J-beta primer mix were used. Template switching added a 12-random-nucleotide identifier to every cDNA molecule. TCRdb recomputed calls from the 5' RACE reads with MiXCR, one row per CDR3 protein. This table holds 1.5 million to 2 million distinct CDR3 sequences, about 50% found once. V lost 5 bases and J 6 bases, leaving 20 bases between the germline ends. The CDR3 contains 16 residues. Germline V gene lookup returns CDR1 SEHNR and CDR2 FQNEAQ (reference sequence).

The clonotype comes from a woman in her 40s in good health. The J gene is TRBJ2-1, the V gene TRBV7-9; possible D gene TRBD1, 6 bases. Specimen: blood. The CDR3 coding sequence is TGTGCCAGCAGCACTACCAGGGGCCCGATAACCAATGAGCAGTTCTTC. Residues: CASSTTRGPITNEQFF.